The T cell receptor (beta chain) described here comes from a study of cytomegalovirus exposure and HLA in healthy donors. Trimming removed 2 bases from V and 12 bases from J; junction bases left unmatched: 12. Germline assignment: CDR1 GTSNPN and CDR2 SVGIG (reference sequence). There are 14 residues in the CDR3. PCR was performed using 60 Vbeta and 13 Jbeta primers. Some clones are missing from TCRdb's copy, which holds only in-frame ones; the method was immunoSEQ multiplex PCR. The table lists about 98,000 clones, around 80% of them singletons, with roughly 1.4% in the top ten. This clone was counted between two and nine times.

The chain employs TRBV30 and TRBJ2-1; 8 positions agree with TRBD1. Sequencing was done on a sample of PBMCs. The receptor was isolated from a man between 40 and 49 years old in good health and CMV-seronegative. The CDR3 DNA is TGTGCCTGGAGTCTAAACTCAGCCGGGACAGGGCAGTTCTTC. It specifies CAWSLNSAGTGQFF.